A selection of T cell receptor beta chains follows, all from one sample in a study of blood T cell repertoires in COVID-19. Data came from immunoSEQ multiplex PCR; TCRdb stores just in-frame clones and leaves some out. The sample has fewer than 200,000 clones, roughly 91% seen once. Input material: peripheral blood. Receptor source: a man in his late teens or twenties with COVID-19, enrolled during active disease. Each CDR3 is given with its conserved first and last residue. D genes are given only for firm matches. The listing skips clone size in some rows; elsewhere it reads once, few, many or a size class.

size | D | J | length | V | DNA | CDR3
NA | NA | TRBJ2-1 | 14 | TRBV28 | TGTGCCAGCGTGGGCGGGAACGGAGGTAATGAGCAGTTCTTC | CASVGGNGGNEQFF
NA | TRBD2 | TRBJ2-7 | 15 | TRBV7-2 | TGTGCCAGCAGGGAATGGGTCGGGAGGGCCGACGAGCAGTACTTC | CASREWVGRADEQYF
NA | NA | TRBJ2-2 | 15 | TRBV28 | TGTGCCAGCAGCTACAGGGTAATGAACACCGGGGAGCTGTTTTTT | CASSYRVMNTGELFF
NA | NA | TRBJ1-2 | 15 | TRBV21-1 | TGTGCCAGCAGCAGACAGGTTTTGGCTTCTTATGGCTACACCTTC | CASSRQVLASYGYTF
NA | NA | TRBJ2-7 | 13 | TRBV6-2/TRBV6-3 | TGTGCCAGCAGTTACGGAGGTTTCTACGAGCAGTACTTC | CASSYGGFYEQYF
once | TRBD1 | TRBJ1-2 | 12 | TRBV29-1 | TGCAGCGTTGAAGCAGGGGGGCATGGCTACACCTTC | CSVEAGGHGYTF
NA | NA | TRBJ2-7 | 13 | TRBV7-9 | TGTGCCAGCAGCCCCAATACAGGGTACGAGCAGTACTTC | CASSPNTGYEQYF
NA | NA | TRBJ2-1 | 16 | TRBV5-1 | TGCGCCAGCAGCTTGAGCGGGCCCAGCTCCTACAATGAGCAGTTCTTC | CASSLSGPSSYNEQFF
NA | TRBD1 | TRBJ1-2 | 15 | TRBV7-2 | TGTGCCAGCAGCTTAGTCGGGCAGGGGGACTATGGCTACACCTTC | CASSLVGQGDYGYTF
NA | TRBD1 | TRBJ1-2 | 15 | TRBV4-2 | TGTGCCAGCAGCGACCGCCCGGACAGGGTGGATGGCTACACCTTC | CASSDRPDRVDGYTF
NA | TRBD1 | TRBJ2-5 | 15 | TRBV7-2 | TGTGCCAGCAGCTTAGGATCAGGGGGCGAGGAGACCCAGTACTTC | CASSLGSGGEETQYF
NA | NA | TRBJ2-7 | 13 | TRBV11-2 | TGTGCCAGCAGCTTATCGCCCCCCCGGGAGCAGTACTTC | CASSLSPPREQYF
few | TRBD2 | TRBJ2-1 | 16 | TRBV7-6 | TGTGCCAGCAGCTTAGTAGCTAGCGGGAGTCGGGATGAGCAGTTCTTC | CASSLVASGSRDEQFF
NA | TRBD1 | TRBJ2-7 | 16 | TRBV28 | TGTGCCAGCAGCACTTCCGGGCGGCAGGGGGCGGGCGAGCAGTACTTC | CASSTSGRQGAGEQYF
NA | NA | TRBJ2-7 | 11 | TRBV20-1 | TGCAGTGCTTCCAAATTCTACGAGCAGTACTTC | CSASKFYEQYF
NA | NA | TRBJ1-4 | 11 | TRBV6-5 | TGTGCCATCTGGACCGGGGAAAAACTGCTTTTT | CAIWTGEKLLF
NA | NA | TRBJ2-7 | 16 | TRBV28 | TGTGCCAGCAGGTATACAGCCTTGGGGGCCGATGGCGAGCAGTACTTC | CASRYTALGADGEQYF
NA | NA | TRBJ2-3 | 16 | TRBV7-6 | TGTGCCAGCAGCTTAGTCGCTAGCGCGGGCACAGATACGCAGTATTTT | CASSLVASAGTDTQYF
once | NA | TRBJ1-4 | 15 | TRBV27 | NA | CASSLSSVGTGTLLF
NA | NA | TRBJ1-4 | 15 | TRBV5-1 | TGCGCCAGCAGCTTCGCAGGGACAACTAATGAAAAACTGTTTTTT | CASSFAGTTNEKLFF
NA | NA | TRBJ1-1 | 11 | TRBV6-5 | TGTGCCAGCAGGGGGCCCACTGAAGCTTTCTTT | CASRGPTEAFF
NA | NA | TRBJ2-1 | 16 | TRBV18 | TGTGCCAGCTCACCACGGGAGCTCCGGGGTGACAATGAGCAGTTCTTC | CASSPRELRGDNEQFF
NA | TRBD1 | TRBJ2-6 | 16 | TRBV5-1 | TGCGCCAGCAGCTCGGACAGGGGGGCTGGGGCCAACGTCCTGACTTTC | CASSSDRGAGANVLTF
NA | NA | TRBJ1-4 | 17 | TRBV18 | TGTGCCAGCTCACCACTCGGTTTAAGGACAGAGCAGGGAAAACTGTTTTTT | CASSPLGLRTEQGKLFF
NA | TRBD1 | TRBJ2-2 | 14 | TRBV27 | TGTGCCAGCAGTCAGGGACAGGAGTTCGGGGAGCTGTTTTTT | CASSQGQEFGELFF
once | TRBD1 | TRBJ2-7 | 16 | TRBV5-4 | TGTGCCAGCAGCTTCTTTGGGACAGGGGTGTCCGGCGAGCAGTACTTC | CASSFFGTGVSGEQYF
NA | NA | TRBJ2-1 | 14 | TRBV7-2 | TGTGCCAGCAGCTTAGGAGGTGTTGACGATGAGCAGTTCTTC | CASSLGGVDDEQFF
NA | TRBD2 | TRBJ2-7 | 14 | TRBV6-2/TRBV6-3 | TGTGCCAGCAGTTGGGCTAGCGGGAGGACCGAGCAGTACTTC | CASSWASGRTEQYF